Below are 29 T cell receptor beta chains sequenced from a single sample in a study of technical replicates of blood from a handful of donors. Assay: immunoSEQ multiplex PCR; the TCRdb copy retains only in-frame clones and omits some. Here the sample spans about 80,000 clones, around 94% being singletons. The sequencing input was T cells isolated from PBMCs. The origin of the receptors is a human donor in good health.

The chain joins TRBV2 to TRBJ2-7; no clear D gene. In germline, CDR1 is SNHLY, CDR2 FYNNEI. The V and J ends lost 1 base and 1 base respectively, with 8 bases between them. This CDR3 is built from 14 residues. The CDR3 loop reads CASSEDRISYEQYF. CDR3 in DNA: TGTGCCAGCAGTGAAGATAGAATTTCCTACGAGCAGTACTTC.

This chain connects TRBV7-2 to TRBJ1-2; 9 bases agree with TRBD1. This CDR3 contains 13 residues. Germline lookup yields CDR1 SGHTA and CDR2 FQGNSA. Losses at the gene ends were 7 bases for V and 6 bases for J; bases not matched to a gene: 6. CDR3 amino acids: CASTVWTGDGYTF. CDR3 nucleotide sequence: TGTGCCAGCACCGTTTGGACAGGGGATGGCTACACCTTC.

This chain uses TRBV15 with TRBJ1-5; no firm D call. V was clipped by 5 bases and J by 7 bases, with 15 bases between them. CDR1 and CDR2 (germline): LNHNV, YYDKDF (reference sequence). The CDR3 is made up of 14 amino acids. As DNA, the CDR3 is TGTGCCACCAGCCTCGGCGGGCAGAGGCAGCCCCAGCATTTT. It yields the protein CATSLGGQRQPQHF.

The chain carries TRBV27 and TRBJ2-1; perhaps TRBD2 as D (5 bases). The CDR3 extends over 14 amino acids. Trimming removed 5 bases at V and 7 bases at J, with 15 bases between. CDR1 MNHEY and CDR2 SMNVEV come from the germline V gene (reference sequence). This CDR3 is CASSLGLAANEQFF. In DNA form, the CDR3 reads TGTGCCAGCAGTCTGGGCCTAGCCGCTAATGAGCAGTTCTTC.

V is TRBV30 and J is TRBJ2-2; 12 nucleotides align to TRBD2. The CDR3 spans 14 residues. The germline gives CDR1 GTSNPN, CDR2 SVGIG (reference sequence). The V segment lost 8 bases and the J segment 7 bases; nucleotides outside the gene matches: 8. The DNA for the CDR3 is TGTGCCGAGGAACTAGCGGGAGGAATCGGGGAGCTGTTTTTT. Translation gives CAEELAGGIGELFF. Combining the CDR3 with reference TRBV30 and TRBJ2-2 gives the whole variable domain SQTIHQWPATLVQPVGSPLSLECTVEGTSNPNLYWYRQAAGRGLQLLFYSVGIGQISSEVPQNLSASRPQDRQFILSSKKLLLSDSGFYLCAEELAGGIGELFFGEGSRLTVL.

V usage is TRBV6-1 and J usage is TRBJ2-5; D ambiguous. Trimming removed 4 bases from V and 2 bases from J, with 8 bases in between. Germline V gene data show CDR1 as MNHNS and CDR2 as SASEGT. The CDR3 length is 13 residues. This chain's CDR3 is CASSAGQQETQYF. CDR3 nucleotide sequence: TGTGCCAGCAGTGCGGGTCAGCAAGAGACCCAGTACTTC.

The rearrangement links TRBV19 to TRBJ2-3; D is undetermined. Germline lookup yields CDR1 LNHDA and CDR2 SQIVND (reference sequence). The V end lost 0 bases, the J end lost 4 bases, and 11 bases lay between the germline ends. This CDR3 contains 15 residues. CDR3: CASSIDLESADTQYF. In DNA, the CDR3 is TGTGCCAGTAGTATAGACCTGGAGTCGGCAGATACGCAGTATTTT.

The chain uses TRBV6-5 and TRBJ2-5, with TRBD2 matching 14 bases. The CDR3 loop spans 16 amino acids. V was clipped by 0 bases and J by 4 bases; unmatched bases: 1. The V gene's germline CDR1 is MNHEY and CDR2 SVGAGI. CDR3: CASSYSTSGRVETQYF. The CDR3 coding sequence is TGTGCCAGCAGTTACTCGACTAGCGGGAGGGTAGAGACCCAGTACTTC.

This chain links TRBV6-5 with TRBJ2-3; D call uncertain. The length of the CDR3 is 15 residues. Germline V gene data show CDR1 as MNHEY and CDR2 as SVGAGI. Trimming took off 7 bases at V and 0 bases at J, with 14 bases between the two ends. The CDR3 DNA reads as TGTGCCAGCACCGACTGGAGAACTAGCACAGATACGCAGTATTTT. Protein: CASTDWRTSTDTQYF.

This sequence joins TRBV6-5 and TRBJ1-2; a possible D gene is TRBD1 (6 bases). Germline values: CDR1 MNHEY, CDR2 SVGAGI. The ends were cut back, 5 bases at V and 2 bases at J, with 12 bases in the middle. The CDR3 is 14 amino acids. DNA for the CDR3: TGTGCCAGCAGTATCCGGACAGCCAACTATGGCTACACCTTC. It encodes CASSIRTANYGYTF.

The V call is TRBV9, the J call TRBJ2-1; D gene unclear. Trimming shortened V by 4 bases and J by 8 bases, and 10 bases separated the two germline ends. Per germline, CDR1 SGDLS and CDR2 YYNGEE. This CDR3 is built from 12 residues. CDR3 loop: CASSPTIDEQFF. The CDR3 nucleotides read TGTGCCAGCAGCCCTACTATTGATGAGCAGTTCTTC.

The rearrangement joins TRBV9 to TRBJ2-1, with 9 bases identical to TRBD2. From germline, CDR1 is SGDLS and CDR2 YYNGEE. Germline trimming cut 3 bases from V and 4 bases from J; bases unmatched to any gene: 5. This CDR3 is 15 amino acids long. CDR3 sequence (DNA): TGTGCCAGCAGCGAGGGCGGGAGGGTATACAATGAGCAGTTCTTC. It specifies CASSEGGRVYNEQFF.

This chain joins TRBV25-1 and TRBJ1-1, with D maybe TRBD1 (6 bases). The V gene lost 6 bases and the J gene lost 1 base, with 12 bases spanning the gap. The CDR3 spans 14 residues. The germline V gene has CDR1 MGHDK and CDR2 SYGVNS. The CDR3 coding sequence is TGTGCCAGCAGCCGGGGACACTGGAACACTGAAGCTTTCTTT. This sequence encodes CASSRGHWNTEAFF. Variable domain in full (rest from reference TRBV25-1 and TRBJ1-1): EADIYQTPRYLVIGTGKKITLECSQTMGHDKMYWYQQDPGMELHLIHYSYGVNSTEKGDLSSESTVSRIRTEHFPLTLESARPSHTSQYLCASSRGHWNTEAFFGQGTRLTVV.

This sequence joins TRBV4-1 and TRBJ1-1, with a tentative D call TRBD1 (6 bases). CDR1 is MGHRA and CDR2 is YSYEKL in the germline V gene. This CDR3 is built from 13 residues. Trimming took 2 bases from V and 7 from J, leaving 11 bases between them. The CDR3 region has the DNA TGCGCCAGCAGCCAATTAGACAGGCGTGAAGCTTTCTTT. Translating gives CASSQLDRREAFF.

V is TRBV6-5 and J is TRBJ1-3; 9 nucleotides match TRBD1. Per the germline V gene, CDR1 is MNHEY and CDR2 is SVGAGI. The CDR3 is 14 residues long. The V gene end was trimmed by 6 bases and the J gene end by 8 bases; junction bases not matched to a gene: 8. The CDR3 sequence: CASSPETGGYTIYF. As DNA, the CDR3 is TGTGCCAGCAGCCCCGAGACAGGGGGATACACCATATATTTT.

This chain connects TRBV29-1 to TRBJ2-1; 9 positions agree with TRBD2. CDR3 size: 16 residues. Germline V lookup: CDR1 SQVTM, CDR2 ANQGSEA. The J segment lost 2 bases and the V segment lost 2 bases, leaving 7 bases of the junction unmatched. The CDR3 reads CSVEIASGTTYNEQFF. In DNA, the CDR3 is TGCAGCGTTGAAATAGCTAGCGGGACCACCTACAATGAGCAGTTCTTC.

V and J are TRBV7-9 and TRBJ1-1; 7 bases align to TRBD1. Germline CDR1 is SEHNR and CDR2 is FQNEAQ (reference sequence). This CDR3 comprises 12 residues. Trimming removed 3 bases from V and 11 bases from J; junction bases left unmatched: 6. CDR3 sequence (DNA): TGTGCCAGCAGCTTCTCTCAGGGGGTGGCTTTCTTT. Amino acids: CASSFSQGVAFF. The entire variable domain, with the rest obtained from reference TRBV7-9 and TRBJ1-1, is as follows: DTGVSQNPRHKITKRGQNVTFRCDPISEHNRLYWYRQTLGQGPEFLTYFQNEAQLEKSRLLSDRFSAERPKGSFSTLEIQRTEQGDSAMYLCASSFSQGVAFFGQGTRLTVV.

The rearrangement links TRBV29-1 to TRBJ1-5; D may be TRBD1 (5 bases). CDR1 is SQVTM and CDR2 is ANQGSEA in the germline V gene. The CDR3 runs 13 residues. With 6 bases removed from V and 4 bases from J, the gap between germline ends came to 13 bases. CDR3 nucleotide sequence: TGCAGCGTCGAGACAGAAGCTAATCAGCCCCAGCATTTT. Its protein is CSVETEANQPQHF.

This chain joins TRBV5-1 and TRBJ2-7, with 13 bases identical to TRBD2. Germline V gene lookup returns CDR1 SGHRS and CDR2 YFSETQ. The ends lost 0 bases at V and 2 bases at J; junction bases unmatched: 5. CDR3 size: 17 residues. CDR3 sequence (DNA): TGCGCCAGCAGCTTGGGACTAGCGGGAGGAACCGCCTACGAGCAGTACTTC. Residues: CASSLGLAGGTAYEQYF.

This rearrangement joins TRBV30 to TRBJ2-7; weak D call: TRBD2 (6 bases). The CDR3 consists of 13 residues. CDR1 and CDR2 from the germline V gene are GTSNPN and SVGIG (reference sequence). V dropped 2 bases and J dropped 3 bases, with 11 bases sitting between them. CDR3 DNA: TGTGCCTGGAGTTCGGGGGTCCTCTACGAGCAGTACTTC. Translation: CAWSSGVLYEQYF. The entire variable domain, with the rest obtained from reference TRBV30 and TRBJ2-7, is as follows: SQTIHQWPATLVQPVGSPLSLECTVEGTSNPNLYWYRQAAGRGLQLLFYSVGIGQISSEVPQNLSASRPQDRQFILSSKKLLLSDSGFYLCAWSSGVLYEQYFGPGTRLTVT.

The J gene is TRBJ1-2, the V gene TRBV14; D remains ambiguous. Germline loops: CDR1 SGHDN, CDR2 FVKESK. There are 13 residues in the CDR3. V was shortened by 1 base and J by 1 base, with 4 bases between the two germline ends. The CDR3 is CASSQAYNYGYTF. In nucleotides, the CDR3 is TGTGCCAGCAGCCAAGCTTATAACTATGGCTACACCTTC. Combining the CDR3 with reference TRBV14 and TRBJ1-2 gives the whole variable domain EAGVTQFPSHSVIEKGQTVTLRCDPISGHDNLYWYRRVMGKEIKFLLHFVKESKQDESGMPNNRFLAERTGGTYSTLKVQPAELEDSGVYFCASSQAYNYGYTFGSGTRLTVV.

The chain carries TRBV5-1 and TRBJ2-1; 15 bases are shared with TRBD2. V was clipped by 4 bases and J by 9 bases; unmatched bases: 8. Germline V gene data show CDR1 as SGHRS and CDR2 as YFSETQ. The CDR3 sequence is 16 residues long. The CDR3 reads CASSRRTSGRDSEQFF. DNA for the CDR3: TGCGCCAGCAGCCGCAGGACTAGCGGGAGGGACAGTGAGCAGTTCTTC.

V and J are TRBV28 and TRBJ2-5, with 11 positions matching TRBD2. Germline CDR1 and CDR2: MDHEN and SYDVKM. Germline trimming cut 6 bases from V and 6 bases from J; bases unmatched to any gene: 9. This CDR3 contains 15 residues. The CDR3 reads CASSQLAGEDKTQYF. The DNA for the CDR3 is TGTGCCAGCAGCCAACTAGCGGGAGAGGATAAGACCCAGTACTTC.

This clone was seen only a few times. The chain has TRBV6-1 and TRBJ2-7; D may be TRBD1 (6 bases). Germline V gene lookup returns CDR1 MNHNS and CDR2 SASEGT. This CDR3 contains 15 residues. The V and J ends lost 0 bases and 3 bases respectively, with 12 bases between them. The CDR3 spells CASSEAGAIFYEQYF. CDR3 in DNA: TGTGCCAGCAGTGAAGCGGGGGCCATTTTCTACGAGCAGTACTTC.

This chain uses TRBV6-1 with TRBJ2-5; tentatively, D is TRBD1 (7 bases). Germline V lookup: CDR1 MNHNS, CDR2 SASEGT. This CDR3 spans 15 amino acids. V lost 2 bases to trimming and J lost 3 bases, with 13 bases between them. CDR3 loop: CASSESGGTEETQYF. CDR3 nucleotides: TGTGCCAGCAGTGAATCCGGCGGGACAGAAGAGACCCAGTACTTC.

The chain is built from TRBV4-1 and TRBJ1-5; D gene unclear. Germline CDR1 and CDR2: MGHRA and YSYEKL. V was trimmed by 0 bases and J by 1 base, leaving 7 bases between them. This CDR3 has 15 amino acids. The CDR3 loop reads CASSQEWASNQPQHF. In DNA, the CDR3 is TGCGCCAGCAGCCAAGAATGGGCGAGCAATCAGCCCCAGCATTTT.

The V and J genes are TRBV28 and TRBJ2-2; 13 nucleotides match TRBD2. This CDR3 comprises 18 residues. CDR1 is MDHEN, CDR2 SYDVKM, per germline. V lost 1 base, J lost 6 bases, and 8 bases stayed unmatched. The CDR3 is CASSLLGLAGLEAGELFF. CDR3 sequence (DNA): TGTGCCAGCAGTTTATTGGGACTAGCGGGATTGGAGGCCGGGGAGCTGTTTTTT.

The chain uses TRBV19 and TRBJ1-5; 8 positions match TRBD1. The CDR3 sequence is 14 residues long. Germline CDR1 is LNHDA and CDR2 is SQIVND (reference sequence). V trimming: 11 bases; J trimming: 4 bases; junction bases outside the gene matches: 10. The CDR3 sequence: CAGGVQGANQPQHF. The CDR3 DNA follows: TGTGCCGGCGGGGTCCAGGGGGCTAATCAGCCCCAGCATTTT.

CDR3 sequence reads: CASSQGQGDTEAFF. The CDR3 nucleotides read TGCGCCAGCAGCCAAGGACAGGGAGACACTGAAGCTTTCTTT. The chain recombines TRBV4-1 with TRBJ1-1; TRBD1 matches at 7 bases. Germline trimming cut 1 base from V and 3 bases from J; bases unmatched to any gene: 2. Germline V gives CDR1 MGHRA, CDR2 YSYEKL. This CDR3 is built from 14 residues.